Listed below are T cell receptor beta chains from one sample, sequenced in a study of blood T cell repertoires in COVID-19. Some clones are missing from TCRdb's copy, which holds only in-frame ones; the method was immunoSEQ multiplex PCR. In the table there are some 420,000 clones, roughly nine tenths of which are singletons. Sequenced: PBMCs or T cells enriched from blood (not recorded which). These receptors all come from a man between 25 and 39 years old who had recovered from COVID-19. CDR3s include the opening cysteine and the closing phenylalanine or tryptophan. D genes are given only for firm matches. Not every row has a clone size; where given, it reads once, few, many or a size class.

cdr3_aa cdr3_nt j_call d_call clone_size v_call
CALGRGVADHYNEQFF TGTGCCCTAGGAAGGGGAGTAGCGGACCACTACAATGAGCAGTTCTTC TRBJ2-1 NA NA TRBV7-9
CASSLSGGGVGATQYF TGTGCCAGCAGTTTATCAGGAGGGGGCGTAGGGGCGACCCAGTACTTC TRBJ2-5 NA NA TRBV27
CASSPPRGHGNTIYF TGTGCCAGCAGTCCCCCGCGGGGGCATGGAAACACCATATATTTT TRBJ1-3 NA NA TRBV28
CASRSNPGRPDTQYF TGTGCCAGCAGAAGTAACCCCGGGAGACCTGATACGCAGTATTTT TRBJ2-3 NA NA TRBV28
CASSTGGLAVTGELFF TGTGCCAGCAGCACCGGGGGACTAGCGGTTACCGGGGAGCTGTTTTTT TRBJ2-2 TRBD2 NA TRBV9
CASSHWTSGTPDTQYF TGTGCCAGTAGTCACTGGACTAGCGGGACTCCAGATACGCAGTATTTT TRBJ2-3 TRBD2 NA TRBV19
CASSFRTAYGEQFF TGTGCCAGCAGCTTCAGGACTGCTTATGGAGAGCAGTTCTTC TRBJ2-1 NA NA TRBV9
CATGDTEAFF TGTGCCACGGGAGACACTGAAGCTTTCTTT TRBJ1-1 NA NA TRBV10-3
CASSIILSEQFF TGTGCCAGTAGTATAATACTGAGTGAGCAGTTCTTC TRBJ2-1 NA NA TRBV19
CSVTPTSGLAQYF TGCAGCGTTACCCCGACTAGCGGGCTTGCGCAGTACTTC TRBJ2-7 TRBD2 NA TRBV29-1
CASIPGSSNEAFF TGTGCCAGTATACCGGGTTCATCCAATGAAGCTTTCTTT TRBJ1-1 NA NA TRBV19
CAISGGQGGTEAFF TGTGCCATCAGTGGGGGACAGGGGGGCACTGAAGCTTTCTTT TRBJ1-1 TRBD1 once TRBV10-3
CASSSPGEGVSTEAFF TGTGCCAGCAGCTCCCCGGGGGAGGGGGTAAGCACTGAAGCTTTCTTT TRBJ1-1 NA NA TRBV11-2
CASSDTGLPDEQYF TGTGCCAGCAGTGATACGGGACTCCCGGACGAGCAGTACTTC TRBJ2-7 NA once TRBV6-1
CASSSYLVGGELFF TGTGCCAGCAGCTCATATTTAGTTGGCGGGGAGCTGTTTTTT TRBJ2-2 NA NA TRBV3-1/TRBV3-2
CASSAGLAGEQYF TGTGCCAGCAGCGCAGGACTGGCAGGCGAGCAGTACTTC TRBJ2-7 NA NA TRBV13
CAIEGQTYDYGYTF TGTGCCATCGAGGGACAGACCTACGACTATGGCTACACCTTC TRBJ1-2 TRBD1 NA TRBV6-5
CATVGTSGVGRADTQYF TGTGCCACCGTGGGGACTAGCGGAGTGGGGCGTGCAGATACGCAGTATTTT TRBJ2-3 TRBD2 NA TRBV4-2
CASSQEASGVNQPQHF TGCGCCAGCAGCCAAGAAGCATCCGGGGTCAATCAGCCCCAGCATTTT TRBJ1-5 NA NA TRBV4-1
CATSGGGPEQFF TGTGCCACCAGTGGGGGGGGCCCCGAGCAGTTCTTC TRBJ2-1 NA NA TRBV24-1
CASSPGQAYNEQFF TGTGCCAGTAGTCCGGGACAGGCCTACAATGAGCAGTTCTTC TRBJ2-1 TRBD1 NA TRBV19
CASTGLAGGATTGELFF TGTGCCAGCACAGGCCTAGCGGGAGGAGCGACCACCGGGGAGCTGTTTTTT TRBJ2-2 TRBD2 NA TRBV2
CSAKGTESTDTQYF TGCAGCGCTAAAGGGACAGAGAGCACAGATACGCAGTATTTT TRBJ2-3 TRBD1 NA TRBV29-1
CASRRSPGEKLFF TGCGCCAGCAGAAGGAGCCCGGGTGAAAAACTGTTTTTT TRBJ1-4 NA NA TRBV4-1
CASRPTGFYYNEQFF TGTGCCAGCAGACCAACAGGGTTCTACTACAATGAGCAGTTCTTC TRBJ2-1 NA few TRBV27
CASSRDRVTYEQYF TGTGCCAGCAGCCGGGACAGGGTAACCTACGAGCAGTACTTC TRBJ2-7 TRBD1 NA TRBV3-1/TRBV3-2
CASSIGNSPQHF TGTGCCAGCAGTATCGGGAATTCGCCCCAGCATTTT TRBJ1-5 NA NA TRBV12-3/TRBV12-4
CSVDPADTQYF TGCAGCGTTGATCCTGCAGATACGCAGTATTTT TRBJ2-3 NA once TRBV29-1
CASSAGQIDQGIQYF TGTGCCAGCAGCGCGGGACAGATCGATCAAGGCATTCAGTACTTC TRBJ2-4 NA NA TRBV6-5
CASNQQGGNQPQHF TGTGCCAGCAATCAACAGGGCGGCAATCAGCCCCAGCATTTT TRBJ1-5 NA NA TRBV2
CASSPLPSGYNEQFF TGTGCCAGCAGCCCACTGCCCAGCGGATACAATGAGCAGTTCTTC TRBJ2-1 NA NA TRBV5-5
CASSSGLAGETQYF TGTGCCAGCAGCTCTGGACTAGCGGGAGAGACCCAGTACTTC TRBJ2-5 TRBD2 NA TRBV7-9
CASSDPGDRDTEAFF TGTGCCAGCAGTGACCCGGGGGATAGGGACACTGAAGCTTTCTTT TRBJ1-1 NA NA TRBV2
CASSLPPTVNIQYF TGTGCCAGCAGTTTACCCCCGACAGTAAACATTCAGTACTTC TRBJ2-4 NA NA TRBV28
CAISSNQGGGSAGELFF TGTGCCATCAGTTCAAACCAGGGAGGGGGAAGTGCCGGGGAGCTGTTTTTT TRBJ2-2 NA NA TRBV10-3
CASSNPRGSSTDTQYF TGTGCCAGTAGTAACCCTAGGGGGTCAAGCACAGATACGCAGTATTTT TRBJ2-3 NA NA TRBV19
CASSDLAGVDYEQYF TGTGCCAGCAGTGACTTAGCGGGAGTGGACTACGAGCAGTACTTC TRBJ2-7 TRBD2 NA TRBV6-2/TRBV6-3
CASSLAEVTNEKLFF TGTGCCAGCAGCTTAGCTGAGGTCACCAATGAAAAACTGTTTTTT TRBJ1-4 NA NA TRBV7-9
CASAFQVGGDTQYF TGTGCTAGTGCCTTCCAGGTGGGAGGAGATACGCAGTATTTT TRBJ2-3 NA few TRBV12-5
CASSPGLGGETQYF TGTGCCAGCAGCCCGGGACTAGGCGGAGAGACCCAGTACTTC TRBJ2-5 TRBD2 NA TRBV7-7
CASSFTASYNEQFF TGTGCCAGCAGCTTCACGGCTAGCTACAATGAGCAGTTCTTC TRBJ2-1 NA once TRBV7-2
CASSLLRVAGLNTGELFF TGTGCCAGCAGTTTACTGCGAGTGGCGGGACTGAACACCGGGGAGCTGTTTTTT TRBJ2-2 NA NA TRBV27
CAIMLGQGGEAFF TGTGCCATCATGCTCGGACAGGGCGGTGAAGCTTTCTTT TRBJ1-1 TRBD1 NA TRBV10-3
CATSDTEYEQYF TGTGCCACCAGTGACACGGAGTACGAGCAGTACTTC TRBJ2-7 NA NA TRBV24-1